This T cell receptor beta chain was sequenced for a study of technical replicates of blood from several donors (dated by TCRdb to 2016 to 2017). The germline V gene gives CDR1 as MGHRA and CDR2 as YSYEKL. V is cut back by 1 base and J by 3 bases, with 4 bases in the junction unmatched. Inclusive of the bounding cysteine and phenylalanine, the CDR3 is 15 residues long. Only the CDR3 DNA is retained, 45 bases long and in frame from the first base. Library preparation used the immunoSEQ multiplex PCR assay. Not all clones reach the TCRdb copy of this immuneACCESS table, which keeps in-frame sequences only. Checked studies attribute under half of the gap to unresolved V genes and leave the rest unexplained. Present in this sample are about 61,000 clones, almost 97% of which were seen just once. 0.15% to 0.25% of the sample goes to the ten largest clones. Details on this clone: Its cognate antigen has yet to be identified. No much larger clonotype is one base removed from it; base qualities were not supplied.

The chain employs TRBV4-1 and TRBJ2-7; 9 central bases correspond to TRBD2. Sequencing used T cells isolated from PBMCs. This TCR derives from a human donor in good health. The nucleotide sequence is TGCGCCAGCAGCCAAGTGAGGCGGGAGGGCTACGAGCAGTACTTC. Its product reads: CASSQVRREGYEQYF.